Following are 4 T cell receptor beta chains from one sample sequenced in a study of cytomegalovirus exposure and HLA in healthy donors. 13 Jbeta primers and 60 Vbeta primers were used for the PCR. Clones were sequenced by immunoSEQ multiplex PCR, and TCRdb holds only the in-frame ones, with some missing. The table records 150,000 to 200,000 clones, 82% of them present only once. Sequencing used PBMCs. These receptors all come from a man in his forties or fifties in good health and CMV-seronegative.

In its sample, this clone was seen a few times. The V and J genes are TRBV5-1 and TRBJ1-2, with D perhaps TRBD1 (6 bases). CDR1 is SGHRS and CDR2 is YFSETQ in the germline V gene. CDR3 length: 16 amino acids. The V end was cut by 2 bases, the J end by 0 bases, with 14 bases between. CDR3 sequence reads: CASSFGRGRANYGYTF. CDR3 coding DNA: TGCGCCAGCAGCTTCGGCAGGGGTAGGGCTAACTATGGCTACACCTTC. Based on the CDR3 plus reference TRBV5-1 and TRBJ1-2, the full variable domain is KAGVTQTPRYLIKTRGQQVTLSCSPISGHRSVSWYQQTPGQGLQFLFEYFSETQRNKGNFPGRFSGRQFSNSRSEMNVSTLELGDSALYLCASSFGRGRANYGYTFGSGTRLTVV.

This sequence joins TRBV7-2 and TRBJ1-4; possibly TRBD1 for D (5 bases). Germline CDR1 reads SGHTA; CDR2 reads FQGNSA. Trimming cost V 5 bases and J 3 bases, with 10 bases left between them. The CDR3 consists of 14 residues. CDR3 nucleotide sequence: TGTGCCAGCAGCCCAGGGCTCTCTAATGAAAAACTGTTTTTT. Amino acid sequence: CASSPGLSNEKLFF.

Concerning this clone itself: This sample includes further DNA sequences coding for the same CDR3. V usage is TRBV7-2 and J usage is TRBJ2-7; the match to TRBD1 covers 7 bases. From germline, CDR1 is SGHTA and CDR2 FQGNSA. The CDR3 contains 15 residues. The V gene end was trimmed by 0 bases and the J gene end by 2 bases; junction bases not matched to a gene: 4. In DNA, the CDR3 is TGTGCCAGCAGCTTAGCATCTCAGGGGGCCTACGAGCAGTACTTC. As protein: CASSLASQGAYEQYF.

The chain employs TRBV5-1 and TRBJ1-6; no reliable D call. This CDR3 spans 14 amino acids. Germline V CDR1 and CDR2: SGHRS, YFSETQ. The V and J ends lost 0 bases and 10 bases respectively, with 11 bases between them. The CDR3 sequence: CASSLGGSGSPLHF. The DNA of the CDR3 is TGCGCCAGCAGCTTGGGAGGCTCTGGGTCACCCCTCCACTTT.